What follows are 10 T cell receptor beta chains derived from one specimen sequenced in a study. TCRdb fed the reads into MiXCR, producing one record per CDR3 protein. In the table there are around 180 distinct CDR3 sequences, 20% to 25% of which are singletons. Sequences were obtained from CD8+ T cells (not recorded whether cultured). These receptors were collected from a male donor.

The CDR3 loop reads CSVWVAGENTEAFF. The CDR3 DNA reads as TGCAGCGTCTGGGTGGCAGGGGAGAACACTGAAGCTTTCTTT. The rearrangement uses TRBV29-1 and TRBJ1-1, with D perhaps TRBD1 (6 bases). This CDR3 is built from 14 residues. V was pared by 6 bases and J by 1 base, with 15 bases between. The germline CDR1 and CDR2 sequences are SQVTM and ANQGSEA.

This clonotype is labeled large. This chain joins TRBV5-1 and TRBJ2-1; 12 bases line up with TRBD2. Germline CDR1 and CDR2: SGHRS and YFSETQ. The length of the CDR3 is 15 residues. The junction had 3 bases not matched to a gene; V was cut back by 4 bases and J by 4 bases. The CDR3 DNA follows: TGCGCCAGCAGCAAGACTAGCGGGGGTTACAATGAGCAGTTCTTC. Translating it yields CASSKTSGGYNEQFF.

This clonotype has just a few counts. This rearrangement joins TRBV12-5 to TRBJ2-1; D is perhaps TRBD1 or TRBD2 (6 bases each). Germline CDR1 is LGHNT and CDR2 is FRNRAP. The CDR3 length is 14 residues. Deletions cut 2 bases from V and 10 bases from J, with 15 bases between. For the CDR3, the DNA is TGTGCTAGTGGTTTGCCACAGGGACGGGGGGAGCAGTTCTTC. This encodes CASGLPQGRGEQFF.

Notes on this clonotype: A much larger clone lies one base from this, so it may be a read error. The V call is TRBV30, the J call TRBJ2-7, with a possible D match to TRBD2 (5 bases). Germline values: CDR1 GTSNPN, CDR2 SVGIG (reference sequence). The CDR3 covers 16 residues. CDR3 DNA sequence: TGTGCCTGGAGTGTACTCTTTGGAGGCAGATCCTGCGAGCAGTACTTC. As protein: CAWSVLFGGRSCEQYF.

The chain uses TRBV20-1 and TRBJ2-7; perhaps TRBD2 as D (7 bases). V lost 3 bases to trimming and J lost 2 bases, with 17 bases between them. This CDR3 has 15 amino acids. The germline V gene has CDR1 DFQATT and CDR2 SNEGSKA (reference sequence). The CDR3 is CSASEWAGATYEQYF. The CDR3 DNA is TGCAGTGCTAGTGAATGGGCGGGGGCAACCTACGAGCAGTACTTC.

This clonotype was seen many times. Here the CDR3 reads CASSQKVGFSYEQYF. In nucleotides, the CDR3 is TGCGCCAGCAGCCAAAAGGTCGGGTTCTCCTACGAGCAGTACTTC. The rearrangement uses TRBV23-1 and TRBJ2-7, with D unclear. TRBV23-1 is an open reading frame, and its role is uncertain. The V and J ends lost 6 bases and 0 bases respectively, with 15 bases between them. The CDR3 covers 15 residues.

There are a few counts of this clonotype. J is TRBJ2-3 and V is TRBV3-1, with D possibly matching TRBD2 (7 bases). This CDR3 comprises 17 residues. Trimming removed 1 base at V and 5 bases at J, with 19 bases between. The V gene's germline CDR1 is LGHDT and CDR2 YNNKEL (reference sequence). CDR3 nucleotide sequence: TGTGCCAGCAGCCAAGCCGAGGGGGGGAGAAGGCTAGATACGCAGTATTTT. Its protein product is CASSQAEGGRRLDTQYF.

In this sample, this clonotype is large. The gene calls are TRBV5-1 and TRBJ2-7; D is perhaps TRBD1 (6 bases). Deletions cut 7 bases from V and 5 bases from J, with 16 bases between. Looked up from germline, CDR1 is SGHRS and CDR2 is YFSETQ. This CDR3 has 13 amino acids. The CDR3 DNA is TGCGCCAGCGGGGGCAGCCCCCAGCACGAGCAGTACTTC. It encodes CASGGSPQHEQYF. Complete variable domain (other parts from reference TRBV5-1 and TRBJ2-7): KAGVTQTPRYLIKTRGQQVTLSCSPISGHRSVSWYQQTPGQGLQFLFEYFSETQRNKGNFPGRFSGRQFSNSRSEMNVSTLELGDSALYLCASGGSPQHEQYFGPGTRLTVT.

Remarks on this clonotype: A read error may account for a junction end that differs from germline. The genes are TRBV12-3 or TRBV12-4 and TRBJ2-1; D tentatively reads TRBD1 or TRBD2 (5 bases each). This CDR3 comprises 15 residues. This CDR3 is CASGFRDPYYNEQFF. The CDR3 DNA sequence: TGTGCCAGCGGTTTCAGGGACCCGTACTACAATGAGCAGTTCTTC.

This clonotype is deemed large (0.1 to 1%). The CDR3 is CASSPWPEPNTEAFF. The DNA for the CDR3 is TGTGCCAGCTCACCATGGCCGGAACCGAACACTGAAGCTTTCTTT. The J gene is TRBJ1-1, the V gene TRBV18; no clear D. The V end lost 2 bases, the J end lost 1 base, and 11 bases lay between the germline ends. Germline V gives CDR1 KGHSH, CDR2 LQKENI. CDR3 length: 15 residues.